The 30 T cell receptor beta chains below come from one sample, sequenced in a study of blood T cell repertoires in COVID-19. Assay used: immunoSEQ multiplex PCR; TCRdb lists only in-frame clones, some missing. The table shows about 320,000 clones, with 90% occurring only once. The sample taken for sequencing was PBMCs or T cells enriched from blood (not recorded which). These receptors originate from a man between 60 and 70 years old who had recovered from COVID-19.

The genes are TRBV15 and TRBJ1-2; 9 nucleotides line up with TRBD1. Germline assignment: CDR1 LNHNV and CDR2 YYDKDF (reference sequence). Trimming took 1 base from V and 1 from J; bases not matched to a gene: 1. The CDR3 spans 15 residues. CDR3 loop: CATSRGTGVNYGYTF. The CDR3 coding sequence is TGTGCCACCAGCAGAGGGACAGGGGTTAACTATGGCTACACCTTC. Variable domain in full (rest from reference TRBV15 and TRBJ1-2): DAMVIQNPRYQVTQFGKPVTLSCSQTLNHNVMYWYQQKSSQAPKLLFHYYDKDFNNEADTPDNFQSRRPNTSFCFLDIRSPGLGDTAMYLCATSRGTGVNYGYTFGSGTRLTVV.

The chain links TRBV5-4 to TRBJ2-1; 7 nucleotides agree with TRBD1. Germline values: CDR1 SGHNT, CDR2 YYREEE (reference sequence). This CDR3 contains 16 residues. With 6 bases clipped from V and 5 bases from J, the junction kept 14 bases outside the gene matches. The CDR3 protein is CASTTGGQAINNEQFF. Here the CDR3 DNA reads TGTGCCAGCACAACTGGCGGACAGGCGATTAACAATGAGCAGTTCTTC.

This clone has just a few counts. The rearrangement joins TRBV2 to TRBJ1-3; the match to TRBD1 covers 7 bases. V lost 2 bases and J lost 3; bases outside the gene matches: 4. CDR3 size: 15 residues. Germline CDR1 and CDR2: SNHLY and FYNNEI. The CDR3 sequence is CASSEPTGFGNTIYF. DNA for the CDR3: TGTGCCAGCAGTGAACCGACAGGGTTTGGAAACACCATATATTTT.

This clone was counted a single time. The V call is TRBV5-1, the J call TRBJ1-6, with TRBD1 matching 8 bases. This CDR3 comprises 16 residues. Germline CDR1 reads SGHRS; CDR2 reads YFSETQ. Germline trimming cut 0 bases from V and 7 bases from J; bases unmatched to any gene: 6. The CDR3 nucleotides are TGCGCCAGCAGCTTGGCTCAGGGGGCAACGAATTCACCCCTCCACTTT. Its translation: CASSLAQGATNSPLHF.

The chain carries TRBV5-1 and TRBJ2-2; D may be TRBD1 (5 bases). This CDR3 comprises 15 residues. Per the germline V gene, CDR1 is SGHRS and CDR2 is YFSETQ. Between the trimmed V and J ends, which lost 4 bases and 1 base, there was a span of 11 bases. The CDR3 is CASSSRTQNTGELFF. The CDR3 DNA sequence: TGCGCCAGCAGCAGTAGGACACAGAACACCGGGGAGCTGTTTTTT.

This clone occurred a few times. The chain carries TRBV11-2 and TRBJ2-3; 12 bases line up with TRBD2. Unmatched junction bases numbered 11, after V lost 5 bases and J lost 8 bases. The CDR3 is 16 amino acids. Germline CDR1 is SGHAT and CDR2 is FQNNGV. This CDR3 is CASSTILAGGLGTQYF. In DNA form, the CDR3 reads TGTGCCAGCAGCACCATACTAGCGGGGGGTTTAGGTACGCAGTATTTT.

This clone was detected a few times. The V and J genes are TRBV11-2 and TRBJ2-7; unclear D gene. Trimming removed 1 base at V and 0 bases at J, with 7 bases between. CDR1 and CDR2 (germline): SGHAT, FQNNGV. CDR3 length equals 14 residues. The CDR3 sequence: CASSLGWSSYEQYF. The DNA of the CDR3 is TGTGCCAGCAGCTTAGGTTGGAGCTCCTACGAGCAGTACTTC.

This rearrangement joins TRBV30 to TRBJ1-5, with D possibly matching TRBD1 (5 bases). The V and J ends lost 2 bases and 3 bases respectively, with 11 bases between them. This CDR3 comprises 14 residues. Per germline, CDR1 GTSNPN and CDR2 SVGIG (reference sequence). The CDR3 loop reads CAWSLGHNNQPQHF. The CDR3 coding sequence is TGTGCCTGGAGTTTGGGGCACAACAATCAGCCCCAGCATTTT.

This clone was counted a few times. The rearrangement links TRBV7-3 to TRBJ2-1, with 8 bases that match TRBD1. This CDR3 comprises 17 residues. V dropped 3 bases and J dropped 9; count of bases not matched to a gene: 16. CDR1 and CDR2 (germline): SGHTA, FQGTGA. DNA of the CDR3: TGTGCCAGCAGCTTGATTCCTACGGGACAGGTGATGGGTGAGCAGTTCTTC. It yields the protein CASSLIPTGQVMGEQFF.

V usage is TRBV12-3 or TRBV12-4 and J usage is TRBJ2-7, with a tentative D call TRBD1 (7 bases). Trimming stripped 8 bases from V and 6 bases from J, with 17 bases between. The CDR3 has 13 residues. The CDR3 loop reads CASLQAGGIEQYF. The CDR3 nucleotides read TGTGCCAGCCTCCAGGCAGGGGGGATCGAGCAGTACTTC.

This sequence joins TRBV4-1 and TRBJ1-1; D gene ambiguous. This CDR3 is 15 amino acids long. Germline V gene sequence: CDR1 MGHRA, CDR2 YSYEKL. Trimming took 0 bases from V and 3 from J, leaving 11 bases between them. The CDR3 sequence: CASSQDGRGYTEAFF. CDR3 sequence (DNA): TGCGCCAGCAGCCAAGATGGGCGAGGGTACACTGAAGCTTTCTTT.

The rearrangement joins TRBV12-5 to TRBJ2-2; 8 nucleotides agree with TRBD2. The length of the CDR3 is 15 residues. Germline loops: CDR1 LGHNT, CDR2 FRNRAP. Unmatched junction bases numbered 3, after V lost 3 bases and J lost 3 bases. CDR3: CASGFSGGHTGELFF. CDR3 coding DNA: TGTGCTAGTGGTTTTTCGGGGGGGCACACCGGGGAGCTGTTTTTT.

This clone was counted between two and nine times. This chain uses TRBV5-4 with TRBJ1-2; 8 bases map to TRBD1. Germline V lookup: CDR1 SGHNT, CDR2 YYREEE (reference sequence). This CDR3 is built from 15 residues. Losses at the gene ends were 0 bases for V and 4 bases for J; bases not matched to a gene: 5. This chain's CDR3 is CASSLGTGIGYGYTF. The CDR3 DNA sequence: TGTGCCAGCAGCTTGGGGACAGGGATCGGCTATGGCTACACCTTC.

This clone was recorded a few times. V usage is TRBV19 and J usage is TRBJ2-7; perhaps TRBD2 as D (6 bases). V was cut by 5 bases and J by 7 bases, with 18 bases left in between. The CDR3 sequence is 14 residues long. Germline values: CDR1 LNHDA, CDR2 SQIVND (reference sequence). Written as DNA, the CDR3 is TGTGCCAGTAGTTGGGGGGTAGGCCAGGGTGAGCAGTACTTC. Translating it yields CASSWGVGQGEQYF.

The V and J genes are TRBV6-5 and TRBJ1-5; unclear D gene. V was cut by 4 bases and J by 4 bases, with 2 bases left in between. Germline V CDR1 and CDR2: MNHEY, SVGAGI. The length of the CDR3 is 11 residues. The CDR3 protein is CASSSNQPQHF. The CDR3 DNA is TGTGCCAGCAGTTCAAATCAGCCCCAGCATTTT.

This chain connects TRBV18 to TRBJ2-1, with TRBD2 identical over 7 bases. The junction had 12 bases not matched to a gene; V was cut back by 0 bases and J by 4 bases. Germline CDR1 is KGHSH and CDR2 is LQKENI. The CDR3 sequence is 18 residues long. CDR3 in amino acids: CASSPPLGGSSFYNEQFF. The DNA of the CDR3 is TGTGCCAGCTCACCACCTCTGGGAGGGTCGAGCTTTTACAATGAGCAGTTCTTC. Full variable domain (outside the CDR3, taken from reference TRBV18 and TRBJ2-1): NAGVMQNPRHLVRRRGQEARLRCSPMKGHSHVYWYRQLPEEGLKFMVYLQKENIIDESGMPKERFSAEFPKEGPSILRIQQVVRGDSAAYFCASSPPLGGSSFYNEQFFGPGTRLTVL.

The chain is built from TRBV6-5 and TRBJ1-1; D call uncertain. The CDR3 sequence is 11 residues long. The germline gives CDR1 MNHEY, CDR2 SVGAGI. V shed 7 bases and J shed 11 bases, with 14 bases lying between them. The CDR3 protein is CASIALTGAFF. The CDR3, as DNA: TGTGCCAGCATTGCCCTCACCGGGGCTTTCTTT.

The chain employs TRBV3-1 (or the pseudogene TRBV3-2) and TRBJ2-7; TRBD1 matches 10 bases. CDR1 is LGHDT, CDR2 YNNKEL, per germline (reference sequence). This CDR3 spans 14 amino acids. The V segment lost 6 bases and the J segment 5 bases; nucleotides outside the gene matches: 7. CDR3 residues: CASSIRQGANEQYF. Written as DNA, the CDR3 is TGTGCCAGCAGTATTAGACAGGGGGCTAACGAGCAGTACTTC.

The V and J genes are TRBV9 and TRBJ1-2; possibly TRBD1 for D (6 bases). The CDR3 has 16 amino acids. The V end was cut by 5 bases, the J end by 5 bases, with 22 bases between. Per the germline V gene, CDR1 is SGDLS and CDR2 is YYNGEE. The CDR3 spells CASSASGTPNRYGYTF. In nucleotides, the CDR3 is TGTGCCAGCAGTGCCTCTGGGACACCGAATAGATATGGCTACACCTTC.

This rearrangement joins TRBV19 to TRBJ2-5; 8 bases are shared with TRBD1. The CDR3 runs to 14 residues. Germline CDR1 is LNHDA and CDR2 is SQIVND (reference sequence). Unmatched junction bases numbered 7, after V lost 7 bases and J lost 3 bases. The CDR3 DNA sequence: TGTGCCAGTATGTCGACAGGGGAAAAAGAGACCCAGTACTTC. It is translated as CASMSTGEKETQYF.

This chain connects TRBV25-1 to TRBJ1-1, with unresolved D. The germline CDR1 and CDR2 sequences are MGHDK and SYGVNS. The CDR3 contains 14 residues. V lost 3 bases and J 5 bases, leaving 13 bases between the germline ends. CDR3 bases: TGTGCCAGCAGTGACCGGGGATCATGGACTGAAGCTTTCTTT. Residues: CASSDRGSWTEAFF.

The rearrangement joins TRBV11-3 to TRBJ2-2, with 8 bases lining up with TRBD2. CDR1 and CDR2 (germline): SGHNT, YENEEA. CDR3 length equals 17 residues. The V and J ends lost 3 bases and 1 base, in that order; junction bases with no gene match: 7. Here the CDR3 reads CASSFATSGLNTGELFF. The CDR3 DNA sequence: TGTGCCAGCAGCTTCGCAACTAGCGGACTGAACACCGGGGAGCTGTTTTTT.

This clone is a singleton in its sample. The rearrangement uses TRBV18 and TRBJ2-5; a possible D gene is TRBD2 (7 bases). With 6 bases removed from V and 4 bases from J, the gap between germline ends came to 18 bases. Germline CDR1 is KGHSH and CDR2 is LQKENI. The CDR3 totals 15 residues. CDR3 bases: TGTGCCAGCTCTCCATTTGGGGGGGCCGCAGAGACCCAGTACTTC. Encoded protein: CASSPFGGAAETQYF.

This rearrangement joins TRBV11-3 to TRBJ2-7; possible D gene TRBD2, 5 bases. Trimming cost V 2 bases and J 2 bases, with 16 bases left between them. CDR1 SGHNT and CDR2 YENEEA come from the germline V gene. The CDR3 spans 16 residues. The CDR3 region has the DNA TGTGCCAGCAGCTTATCATACGGCCGGGGTACCTACGAGCAGTACTTC. Encoded protein: CASSLSYGRGTYEQYF.

CDR3 DNA: TGTGCCACCCACAGGGGATCGAACACTGAAGCTTTCTTT. It specifies CATHRGSNTEAFF. V usage is TRBV10-3 and J usage is TRBJ1-1; 7 nucleotides agree with TRBD1. V was clipped by 10 bases and J by 1 base; unmatched bases: 6. CDR1 is ENHRY and CDR2 is SYGVKD in the germline V gene. This CDR3 contains 13 residues.

V usage is TRBV2 and J usage is TRBJ1-5; D unresolved. The length of the CDR3 is 13 residues. With 5 bases removed from V and 3 bases from J, the gap between germline ends came to 8 bases. Looked up from germline, CDR1 is SNHLY and CDR2 is FYNNEI. The CDR3 sequence is CASSLQINQPQHF. The CDR3 DNA reads TGTGCCAGCAGTTTACAGATCAATCAGCCCCAGCATTTT.

In this sample, this clone turned up a few times. The chain couples TRBV6-1 to TRBJ1-4; D perhaps matches TRBD1 (5 bases). V shed 2 bases and J shed 7 bases, with 14 bases lying between them. The CDR3 contains 15 residues. Germline assignment: CDR1 MNHNS and CDR2 SASEGT. The DNA of the CDR3 is TGTGCCAGCAGTGAACGGGGGGGACCGGGTGAAAAACTGTTTTTT. It specifies CASSERGGPGEKLFF.

The chain employs TRBV7-2 and TRBJ1-6; 10 positions agree with TRBD1. Germline V gene data show CDR1 as SGHTA and CDR2 as FQGNSA. V dropped 3 bases and J dropped 7; count of bases not matched to a gene: 3. This CDR3 has 15 residues. CDR3 in amino acids: CASSFKGQGNSPLHF. The CDR3 nucleotides read TGTGCCAGCAGCTTCAAGGGACAGGGGAATTCACCCCTCCACTTT. The whole variable domain, remainder taken from reference TRBV7-2 and TRBJ1-6, is GAGVSQSPSNKVTEKGKDVELRCDPISGHTALYWYRQSLGQGLEFLIYFQGNSAPDKSGLPSDRFSAERTGGSVSTLTIQRTQQEDSAVYLCASSFKGQGNSPLHFGNGTRLTVT.

CDR3 sequence (DNA): TGTGCCAGCAGCTTAGGGGCAGGACAGGGTGCGGGTGAGCAGTTCTTC. Its translation is CASSLGAGQGAGEQFF. The V gene is TRBV7-9, the J gene TRBJ2-1; 8 nucleotides align to TRBD1. The germline CDR1 and CDR2 sequences are SEHNR and FQNEAQ (reference sequence). Germline trimming cut 1 base from V and 9 bases from J; bases unmatched to any gene: 11. The CDR3 is 16 amino acids.

As DNA, the CDR3 is TGTGCCAGTAGTCCCGGACAGGGATCTGGAAACACCATATATTTT. Its translation is CASSPGQGSGNTIYF. The chain combines TRBV19 with TRBJ1-3; TRBD1 matches 8 bases. The CDR3 has 15 residues. V shed 5 bases, J shed 1 base, and the junction held 4 bases outside the gene matches. Germline lookup yields CDR1 LNHDA and CDR2 SQIVND (reference sequence).